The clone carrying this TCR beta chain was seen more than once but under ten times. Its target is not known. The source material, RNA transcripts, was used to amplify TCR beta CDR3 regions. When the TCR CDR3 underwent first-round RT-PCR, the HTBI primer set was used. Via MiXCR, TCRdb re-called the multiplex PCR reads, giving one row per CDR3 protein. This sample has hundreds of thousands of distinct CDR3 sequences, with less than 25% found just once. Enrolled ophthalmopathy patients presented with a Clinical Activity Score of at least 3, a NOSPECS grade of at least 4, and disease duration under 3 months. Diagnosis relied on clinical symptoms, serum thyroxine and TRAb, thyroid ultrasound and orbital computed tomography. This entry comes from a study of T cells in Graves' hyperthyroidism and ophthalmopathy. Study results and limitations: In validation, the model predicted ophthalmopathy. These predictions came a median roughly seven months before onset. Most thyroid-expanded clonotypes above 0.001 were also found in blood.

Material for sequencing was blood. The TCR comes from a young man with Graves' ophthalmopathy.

DNA for the CDR3: TGTGCCAGCAGCTTCCTGGGACAGGGGGCAGATACGCAGTATTTT. Protein product: CASSFLGQGADTQYF. The rearrangement joins TRBV13 to TRBJ2-3; TRBD1 agrees at 11 bases. Germline-derived CDR1 and CDR2 are PRHDT and FYEKMQ (reference sequence). The CDR3 loop spans 15 amino acids. The V and J ends lost 3 bases and 4 bases, in that order; junction bases with no gene match: 3.